What follows describes a single T cell receptor beta chain. Its antigen is undetermined. The source of the sample is a study of shared clonotypes between healthy human individuals. Findings of the study overall: Sorted-subset sequencing, rarefaction showed, was incomplete despite large depth.

In the study's own analysis: ImmunoSEQ only sent back junction sequences with no quality scores, so filtering was done differently. The repertoire was sequenced with immunoSEQ multiplex PCR; TCRdb's copy has only in-frame clones and lacks some. V, J and clone size reflect that table, while D and trimming were determined from the DNA. The sample holds 1,400,000 or so clones, roughly 98.5% seen once. Naive CD45RA+ and memory CD45RA-negative subsets were split from CD4+ cells. CDR1 SGHAT and CDR2 FQNNGV come from the germline V gene. The V end lost 1 base, the J end lost 2 bases, and 9 bases lay between the germline ends. The CDR3 is made up of 16 amino acids.

The sample taken for sequencing was naive CD4+ T cells sorted from blood. Subset: CD45RA+ positively selected. This sequence joins TRBV11-2 and TRBJ2-6; no clear D. The sequence derives from a young man in good health. DNA for the CDR3: TGTGCCAGCAGCTTAGCTCTGGACCCTGGGGCCAACGTCCTGACTTTC. This codes for CASSLALDPGANVLTF.